This is a list of T cell receptor beta chains from one sample in a study of spatial heterogeneity in lung cancer. TCRdb itself ran the 5' RACE reads through MiXCR, one entry per CDR3 protein. The sample lists roughly 75,000 distinct CDR3 sequences; roughly 15% were seen once. The material sequenced was PBMCs, taken at surgery. Receptors originate from a male donor with early-stage non-small cell lung cancer. CDR3s include the opening cysteine and the closing phenylalanine or tryptophan. The order of the fields is D gene, J gene, clone size, V gene, CDR3 DNA, CDR3 protein. A D gene is named only where the DNA matches it firmly. Expanded clones get a size class; other rows say once, few or many, or leave the size out.

>TRBD1|TRBJ2-7|many|TRBV29-1
TGCAGCGCCCTCCGGGACAGTCCCTCCGAGCAGTACTTC
CSALRDSPSEQYF
>-|TRBJ2-3|many|TRBV15
TGTGCCACCAGCAGAGATCGGGGCGATACGCAGTATTTT
CATSRDRGDTQYF
>TRBD1|TRBJ1-5|-|TRBV7-8
TGTGCCGGCAGTTATGACAGGGGGAGACAGCCCCAGCATTTT
CAGSYDRGRQPQHF
>TRBD1|TRBJ1-3|few|TRBV5-6
TGTGCCAGCAGCAGCAGACAGGGGGCCCTCTCTGGAAACACCATATATTTT
CASSSRQGALSGNTIYF
>-|TRBJ2-5|-|TRBV5-1
TGCGCCAGCAGCTTCAACCAAGAGACCCAGTACTTC
CASSFNQETQYF
>-|TRBJ1-5|once|TRBV7-2
TGTGCCACCAGCTTAGACGGAGGGCAGCCCCAGCATTTT
CATSLDGGQPQHF
>-|TRBJ1-1|-|TRBV12-3/TRBV12-4
TGTGCCAGCAGTTTTTCGGTAACTGAAGCTTTCTTT
CASSFSVTEAFF
>TRBD1|TRBJ2-3|-|TRBV6-2/TRBV6-3
TGTGCCAGTTTCAGGGGGAACCTATACACAGATACGCAGTATTTT
CASFRGNLYTDTQYF
>-|TRBJ1-2|many|TRBV21-1
TGTGCCAGCAGCGACCTGTTGGACCCTTCTCGGGATGGCTACACCTTC
CASSDLLDPSRDGYTF
>TRBD1|TRBJ1-1|few|TRBV20-1
TGCAGTGCTAGATACAGGGGCACTGAAGCTTTCTTT
CSARYRGTEAFF
>-|TRBJ1-2|-|TRBV29-1
TGCAGCGTGGTCGACACCAAAACAGGCTACACCTTC
CSVVDTKTGYTF
>-|TRBJ1-1|few|TRBV2
TGTGCCAGCAGGGAGGGGATGTCTGTGAACACTGAAGCTTTCTTT
CASREGMSVNTEAFF
>-|TRBJ1-5|-|TRBV27
TGTGCCAGCGCCGGCTATAGCAATCAGCTCCAGCATTTT
CASAGYSNQLQHF
>-|TRBJ2-7|many|TRBV28
TGTGCCAGCAGTTTGAGCACAGCCTCCTACGAGCAGTACTTC
CASSLSTASYEQYF
>-|TRBJ2-5|-|TRBV20-1
TGCAGTGCTAGCGCCCAGGGAAAGGCGGAGACCCAGTACTTC
CSASAQGKAETQYF
>TRBD1|TRBJ2-4|many|TRBV6-2/TRBV6-3
TGTGCCAGCGGGCATCTCAGGACAGGGGAGGATAACATTCAGTACTTC
CASGHLRTGEDNIQYF
>TRBD2|TRBJ2-1|-|TRBV19
TGTGCCAGTAGTATAACTAGCGGAGACAATGAGCAGTTCTTC
CASSITSGDNEQFF
>-|TRBJ1-2|few|TRBV7-9
TGTGCCAGCAGCCTCCCAGGGTACGGAGGCTACACCTTC
CASSLPGYGGYTF
>-|TRBJ2-1|-|TRBV19
TGTGCCAGTAGATGGGACGGGAACAATGAGCAGTTCTTC
CASRWDGNNEQFF
>-|TRBJ2-5|-|TRBV20-1
TGCAGTGCACCACCTCTAGGGCATCGAGAGACCCAGTACTTC
CSAPPLGHRETQYF
>TRBD1|TRBJ1-2|many|TRBV6-5
TGTGCCAGCAGAAATCGACAGGGCATCCATGGCTACACCTTC
CASRNRQGIHGYTF
>TRBD1|TRBJ1-1|-|TRBV7-2
TGTGCCAGCAGCTTTGACAGGGGAAGACCTGAAGCTTTCTTT
CASSFDRGRPEAFF